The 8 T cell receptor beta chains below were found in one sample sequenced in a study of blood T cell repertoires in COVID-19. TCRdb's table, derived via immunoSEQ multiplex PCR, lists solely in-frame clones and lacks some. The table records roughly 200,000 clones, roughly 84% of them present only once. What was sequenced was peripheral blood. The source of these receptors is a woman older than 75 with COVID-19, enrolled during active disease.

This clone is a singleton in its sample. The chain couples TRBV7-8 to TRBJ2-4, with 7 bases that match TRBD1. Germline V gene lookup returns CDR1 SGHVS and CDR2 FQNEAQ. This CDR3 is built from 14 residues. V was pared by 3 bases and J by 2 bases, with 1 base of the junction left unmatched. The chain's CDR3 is CASSLGQTKNIQYF. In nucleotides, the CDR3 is TGTGCCAGCAGCTTGGGACAGACCAAAAACATTCAGTACTTC.

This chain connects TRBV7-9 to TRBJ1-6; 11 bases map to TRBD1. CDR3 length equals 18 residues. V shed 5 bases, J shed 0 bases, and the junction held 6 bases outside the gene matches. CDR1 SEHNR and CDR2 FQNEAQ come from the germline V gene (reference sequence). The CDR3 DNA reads TGTGCCAGCAGCCTCGGGACAGGGGGGAGCTCCTATAATTCACCCCTCCACTTT. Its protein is CASSLGTGGSSYNSPLHF.

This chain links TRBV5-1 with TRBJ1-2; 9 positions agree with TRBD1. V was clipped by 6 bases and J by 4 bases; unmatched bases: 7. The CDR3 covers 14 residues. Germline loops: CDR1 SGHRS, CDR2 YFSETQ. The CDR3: CASTRTGEAYGYTF. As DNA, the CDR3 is TGCGCCAGCACTAGGACAGGGGAGGCCTATGGCTACACCTTC.

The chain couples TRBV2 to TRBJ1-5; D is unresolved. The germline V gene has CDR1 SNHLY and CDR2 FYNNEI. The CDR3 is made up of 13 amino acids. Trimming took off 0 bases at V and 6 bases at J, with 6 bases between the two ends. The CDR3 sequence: CASSEAEGQPQHF. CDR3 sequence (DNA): TGTGCCAGCAGTGAAGCGGAGGGTCAGCCCCAGCATTTT.

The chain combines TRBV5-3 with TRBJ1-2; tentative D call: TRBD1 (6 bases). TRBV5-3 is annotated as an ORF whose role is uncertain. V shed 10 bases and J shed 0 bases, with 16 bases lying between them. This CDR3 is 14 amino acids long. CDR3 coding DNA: TGTGCCCTTGGACGGGGGGCAGCTAACTATGGCTACACCTTC. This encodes CALGRGAANYGYTF.

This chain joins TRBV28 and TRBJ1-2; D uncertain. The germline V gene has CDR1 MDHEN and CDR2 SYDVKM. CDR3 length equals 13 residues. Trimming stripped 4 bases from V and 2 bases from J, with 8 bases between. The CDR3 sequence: CASSSERNYGYTF. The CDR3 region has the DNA TGTGCCAGCAGTTCCGAACGGAACTATGGCTACACCTTC.

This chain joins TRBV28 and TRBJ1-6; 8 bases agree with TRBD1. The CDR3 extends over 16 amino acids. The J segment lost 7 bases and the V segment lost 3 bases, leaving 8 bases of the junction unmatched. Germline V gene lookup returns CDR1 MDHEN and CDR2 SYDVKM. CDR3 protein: CASSFSGGARNSPLHF. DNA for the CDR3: TGTGCCAGCAGTTTTTCAGGGGGCGCACGGAATTCACCCCTCCACTTT.

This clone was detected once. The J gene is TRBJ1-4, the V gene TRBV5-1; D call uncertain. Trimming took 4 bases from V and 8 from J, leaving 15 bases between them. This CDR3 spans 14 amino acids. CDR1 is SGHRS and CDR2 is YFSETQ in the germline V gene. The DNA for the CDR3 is TGCGCCAGCAGCCCGGGGAAAGGGCAGGAAAAACTGTTTTTT. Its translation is CASSPGKGQEKLFF.